The TCR beta chain under discussion was sequenced for a study of CD8 T cells in ankylosing spondylitis. Trimming stripped 4 bases from V and 5 bases from J, with 11 bases between. There are 13 residues in the CDR3. Germline CDR1 is LGHDT and CDR2 is YNNKEL (reference sequence). This clonotype came up many times. Its antigen is still unknown. Using its own MiXCR run on the 5' RACE reads, TCRdb lists one record per CDR3 protein. The table has 300,000 to 400,000 distinct CDR3 sequences, more than 9% seen once. Study-level findings and limits: Seemingly characteristic of ankylosing spondylitis blood was a TCR beta motif consisting of about 8 highly homologous variants.

The chain employs TRBV3-1 and TRBJ1-1; perhaps TRBD1 as D (6 bases). This clonotype originated in a female donor with ankylosing spondylitis or in good health (not recorded which). Material for sequencing was blood, either unsorted or a sorted T cell fraction (not recorded which). The CDR3 DNA reads TGTGCCAGCAGCCCCGGACAGTTAACTGAAGCTTTCTTT. Translation gives CASSPGQLTEAFF.